This T cell receptor beta chain was captured in a study of monozygotic twins with inflammatory bowel disease. The germline V gene encodes CDR1 SNHLY and CDR2 FYNNEI. The CDR3 has 16 amino acids. Concerning this clonotype itself: What it binds is not known.

Study-level points and caveats: Heterogeneous immunosuppressive treatment regimens may have introduced variability into patient repertoires. Resolution of different T cell subtypes was not achieved.

Total RNA amounting to 3,500 to 4,000 ng went into each TCR library. cDNA encoding TCRalpha and TCRbeta underwent two nested PCRs of 16 and 9 cycles, each of which was followed by bead purification. TCRdb reprocessed the 5' RACE reads and reports one entry per CDR3 protein, with no DNA. Found here are about 300,000 distinct CDR3 sequences; the top ten clones hold about 5%. The sequence was obtained from a human donor with ulcerative colitis or Crohn's disease, or a healthy co-twin of an affected twin (not recorded which). This chain connects TRBV2 to TRBJ2-1; there is no DNA to check the TCRdb D call of TRBD2. Sequencing was carried out using blood. CDR3: CASRGGTSGLYNEQFF.